The rows below give T cell receptor beta chains drawn from one sample of a study of CD8 T cells in ankylosing spondylitis. TCRdb recomputed calls from the 5' RACE reads with MiXCR, one row per CDR3 protein. The sample comprises some 220,000 distinct CDR3 sequences, over 7% of which are singletons, and around 4.8% rests with the top ten. Input material: blood, either unsorted or a sorted T cell fraction (not recorded which). The receptors shown here come from a female donor with ankylosing spondylitis or in good health (not recorded which). Both conserved end residues are part of each CDR3. Fields, in order: clone size, J gene, CDR3 length, V gene, D gene, CDR3 protein, CDR3 DNA. D genes are given only for firm matches. Not all rows give a size; the values are once, few, many and, for expanded clones, a class.

many TRBJ2-1 15 TRBV27 . CASSSARGSYNEQFF TGTGCCAGCTCTAGCGCCCGGGGTTCCTACAATGAGCAGTTCTTC
many TRBJ1-2 11 TRBV6-5 . CASRQGGGYTF TGTGCCAGCAGACAGGGCGGAGGCTACACCTTC
many TRBJ2-1 14 TRBV15 TRBD2 CATSRDLAGGEQFF TGTGCCACCAGCAGAGATCTTGCGGGAGGCGAGCAGTTCTTC
few TRBJ2-3 17 TRBV3-1 TRBD2 CASSQEGSGISTDTQYF TGTGCCAGCAGCCAAGAGGGAAGCGGGATTAGCACAGATACGCAGTATTTT
many TRBJ2-5 13 TRBV3-1 . CASSQVRGETQYF TGTGCCAGCAGCCAAGTCCGAGGAGAGACCCAGTACTTC
few TRBJ2-1 14 TRBV7-2 . CASSPFTPYNEQFF TGTGCCAGCAGCCCATTTACCCCCTACAATGAGCAGTTCTTC
many TRBJ2-3 17 TRBV6-5 TRBD2 CASSYPGLAGATDTQYF TGTGCCAGCAGTTACCCAGGACTAGCGGGAGCAACAGATACGCAGTATTTT
many TRBJ2-5 15 TRBV7-3 . CASSLTGQKGETQYF TGTGCCAGCAGCTTAACCGGTCAGAAGGGGGAGACCCAGTACTTC
. TRBJ2-1 16 TRBV7-2 TRBD2 CASSLVPRESYNEQFF TGTGCCAGCAGCTTAGTTCCGCGGGAGTCTTACAATGAGCAGTTCTTC
many TRBJ2-3 16 TRBV5-6 . CASSSLPEPGTDTQYF TGTGCCAGCAGCAGCCTACCGGAGCCGGGCACAGATACGCAGTATTTT
. TRBJ1-6 15 TRBV3-1 . CASTLFREPNSPLHF TGTGCCAGCACCCTATTCCGGGAGCCGAATTCACCCCTCCACTTT
few TRBJ2-7 11 TRBV7-9 . CASSPKYEQYF TGTGCCAGCAGCCCTAAGTACGAGCAGTACTTC
many TRBJ2-2 16 TRBV7-3 TRBD1 CASSGLGQGITGELFF TGTGCCAGCAGCGGACTGGGACAGGGGATCACCGGGGAGCTGTTTTTT
many TRBJ2-7 15 TRBV28 . CASSFNSGRAYEQYF TGTGCCAGCAGTTTTAATTCGGGCAGGGCCTACGAGCAGTACTTC
many TRBJ2-7 15 TRBV7-8 . CASSLSGHSGKEQYF TGTGCCAGCAGCTTAAGCGGACACAGTGGGAAAGAGCAGTACTTC
many TRBJ2-1 11 TRBV7-6 TRBD2 CASSGRNEQFF TGTGCCAGTAGCGGGAGGAATGAGCAGTTCTTC
many TRBJ1-2 12 TRBV20-1 . CSVPGPNYGYTF TGCAGTGTTCCAGGGCCAAACTATGGCTACACCTTC
many TRBJ2-7 15 TRBV5-5 TRBD1 CASSFRDRGMGEQYF TGTGCCAGCAGCTTTCGGGACAGGGGAATGGGCGAGCAGTACTTC
many TRBJ1-3 14 TRBV12-3/TRBV12-4 TRBD1 CASRTGISGNTIYF TGTGCCAGCAGGACAGGGATTTCTGGAAACACCATATATTTT
. TRBJ2-7 14 TRBV11-2 . CASSPAAGIHEQYF TGTGCCAGCAGTCCCGCGGCAGGGATCCACGAGCAGTACTTC
. TRBJ2-7 17 TRBV11-2 TRBD2 CASSLEAGGYGSYEQYF TGTGCCAGCAGCTTGGAAGCGGGAGGGTACGGATCCTACGAGCAGTACTTC
many TRBJ2-1 15 TRBV20-1 TRBD1 CSANSFGDRGNEQFF TGCAGTGCCAACAGTTTCGGTGACAGGGGAAATGAGCAGTTCTTC
many TRBJ1-1 15 TRBV6-2/TRBV6-3 . CASTKPRQGPTEAFF TGTGCCAGCACTAAACCGAGGCAGGGTCCCACTGAAGCTTTCTTT
many TRBJ2-3 17 TRBV7-8 TRBD2 CASSLGLASESTDTQYF TGTGCCAGCAGCCTAGGACTAGCGAGTGAAAGCACAGATACGCAGTATTTT
. TRBJ2-1 16 TRBV6-2/TRBV6-3 . CASSSDPGDYGNEQFF TGTGCCAGCAGTTCCGACCCGGGGGATTACGGCAATGAGCAGTTCTTC
many TRBJ1-1 11 TRBV12-3/TRBV12-4 . CASSQRFLPFF TGTGCCAGCTCCCAGAGGTTCCTTCCTTTCTTT
many TRBJ2-1 12 TRBV6-2/TRBV6-3 . CASSSTYNEQFF TGTGCCAGCAGTTCCACGTACAATGAGCAGTTCTTC
many TRBJ2-1 17 TRBV29-1 . CSVVGTPPPSSYNEQFF TGCAGCGTTGTGGGCACCCCGCCCCCCAGCTCCTACAATGAGCAGTTCTTC
. TRBJ1-3 16 TRBV7-2 TRBD1 CASSLAWTGAGNTIYF TGTGCCAGCAGCTTAGCTTGGACAGGGGCTGGAAACACCATATATTTT
many TRBJ1-2 13 TRBV27 . CASKRGINYGYTF TGTGCCAGCAAGCGAGGGATTAACTATGGCTACACCTTC
many TRBJ2-7 16 TRBV6-1 TRBD2 CASSEAFSGRWYEQYF TGTGCCAGCAGTGAAGCCTTTAGCGGGAGGTGGTACGAGCAGTACTTC
many TRBJ2-2 14 TRBV4-3 . CASSQDVRGEELFF TGCGCCAGCAGCCAAGATGTTAGGGGGGAGGAGCTGTTTTTT
many TRBJ2-6 20 TRBV18 . CASSPGRILSGRSGANVLTF TGTGCCAGCTCACCGGGACGCATATTGTCAGGACGTTCTGGGGCCAACGTCCTGACTTTC
many TRBJ1-1 14 TRBV27 . CASSFKGLQGEAFF TGTGCCAGCAGTTTTAAGGGACTCCAGGGGGAAGCTTTCTTT
few TRBJ2-1 15 TRBV4-1 TRBD2 CASSPAGGRDNEQFF TGCGCCAGCAGCCCCGCCGGCGGGAGGGACAATGAGCAGTTCTTC
many TRBJ1-1 11 TRBV3-1 . CASSQGRGTFF TGTGCCAGCAGCCAAGGGAGGGGAACTTTCTTT
few TRBJ2-3 16 TRBV29-1 TRBD2 CSVEGGLAGLTDTQYF TGCAGCGTTGAAGGGGGACTAGCGGGACTCACAGATACGCAGTATTTT
many TRBJ2-7 16 TRBV5-1 . CASSLAGAGQATEQYF TGCGCCAGCAGCTTGGCAGGGGCAGGCCAAGCTACAGAGCAGTACTTC
. TRBJ1-3 14 TRBV5-1 TRBD1 CASSSGQVGNTIYF TGCGCCAGCAGTTCGGGACAGGTCGGAAACACCATATATTTT
many TRBJ2-1 15 TRBV12-3/TRBV12-4 . CASSFVSGQDNEQFF TGTGCCAGCAGTTTCGTGTCGGGACAAGACAATGAGCAGTTCTTC
many TRBJ2-7 13 TRBV9 . CASSVLQTSEQYF TGTGCCAGCAGCGTCCTACAGACTAGCGAGCAGTACTTC
. TRBJ2-7 14 TRBV7-6 . CTSARASGPYEQYF TGTACCAGCGCTCGGGCTTCCGGGCCCTACGAGCAGTACTTC
many TRBJ1-6 15 TRBV20-1 . CSASISAGENSPLHF TGCAGTGCCTCGATTTCGGCAGGGGAGAATTCACCCCTCCACTTT
many TRBJ1-1 12 TRBV24-1 . CATSDQGTEAFF TGTGCCACCAGTGACCAAGGGACTGAAGCTTTCTTT
few TRBJ2-7 14 TRBV20-1 TRBD2 CSARDRAGVYEQYF TGCAGTGCTAGAGATCGGGCGGGAGTATACGAGCAGTACTTC